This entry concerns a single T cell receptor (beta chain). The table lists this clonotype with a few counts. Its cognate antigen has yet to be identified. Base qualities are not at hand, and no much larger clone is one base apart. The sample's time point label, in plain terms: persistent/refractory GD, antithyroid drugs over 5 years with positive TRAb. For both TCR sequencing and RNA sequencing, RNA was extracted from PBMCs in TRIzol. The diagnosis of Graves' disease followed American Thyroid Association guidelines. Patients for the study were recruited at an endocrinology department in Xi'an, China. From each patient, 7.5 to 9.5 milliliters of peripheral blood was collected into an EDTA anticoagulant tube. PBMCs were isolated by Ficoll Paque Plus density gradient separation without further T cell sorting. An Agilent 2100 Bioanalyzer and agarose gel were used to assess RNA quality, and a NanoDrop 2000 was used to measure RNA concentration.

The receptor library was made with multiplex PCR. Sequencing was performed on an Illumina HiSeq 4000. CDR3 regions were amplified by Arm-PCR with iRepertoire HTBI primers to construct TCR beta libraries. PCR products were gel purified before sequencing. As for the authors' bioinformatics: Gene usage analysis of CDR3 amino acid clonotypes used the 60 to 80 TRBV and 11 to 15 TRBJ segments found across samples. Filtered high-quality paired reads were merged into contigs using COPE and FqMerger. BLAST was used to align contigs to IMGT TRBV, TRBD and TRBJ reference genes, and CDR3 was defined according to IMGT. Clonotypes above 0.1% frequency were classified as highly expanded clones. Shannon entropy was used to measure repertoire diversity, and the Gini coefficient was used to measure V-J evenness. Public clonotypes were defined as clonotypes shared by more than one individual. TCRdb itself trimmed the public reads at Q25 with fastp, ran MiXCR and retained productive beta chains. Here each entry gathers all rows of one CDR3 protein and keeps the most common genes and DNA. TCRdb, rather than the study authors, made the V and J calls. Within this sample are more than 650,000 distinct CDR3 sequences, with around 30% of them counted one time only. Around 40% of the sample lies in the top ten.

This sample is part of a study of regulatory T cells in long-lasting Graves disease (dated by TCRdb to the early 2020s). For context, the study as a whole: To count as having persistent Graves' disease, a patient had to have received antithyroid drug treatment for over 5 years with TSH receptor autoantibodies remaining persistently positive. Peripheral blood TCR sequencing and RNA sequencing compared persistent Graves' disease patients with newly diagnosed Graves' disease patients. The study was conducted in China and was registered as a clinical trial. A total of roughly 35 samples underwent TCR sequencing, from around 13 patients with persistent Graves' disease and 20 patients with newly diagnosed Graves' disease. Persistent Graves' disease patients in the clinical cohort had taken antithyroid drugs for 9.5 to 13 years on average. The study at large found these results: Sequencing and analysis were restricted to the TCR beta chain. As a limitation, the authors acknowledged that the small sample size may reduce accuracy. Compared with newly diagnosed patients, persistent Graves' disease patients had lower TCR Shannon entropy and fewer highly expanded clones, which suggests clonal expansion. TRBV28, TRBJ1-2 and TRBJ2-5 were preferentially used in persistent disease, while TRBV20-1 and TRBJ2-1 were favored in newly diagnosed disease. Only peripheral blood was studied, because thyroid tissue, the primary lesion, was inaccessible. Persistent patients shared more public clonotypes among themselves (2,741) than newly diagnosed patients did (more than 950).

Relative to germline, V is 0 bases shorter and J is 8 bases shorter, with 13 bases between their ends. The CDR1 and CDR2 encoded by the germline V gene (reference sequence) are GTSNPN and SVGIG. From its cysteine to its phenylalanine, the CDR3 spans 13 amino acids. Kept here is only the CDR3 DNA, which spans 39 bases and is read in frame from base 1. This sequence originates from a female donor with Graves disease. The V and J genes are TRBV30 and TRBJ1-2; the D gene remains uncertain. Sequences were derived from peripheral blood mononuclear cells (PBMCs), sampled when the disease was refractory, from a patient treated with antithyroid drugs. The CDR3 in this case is CAWSVDGLQGYTF. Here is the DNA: TGTGCCTGGAGTGTAGATGGGCTTCAAGGCTACACCTTC. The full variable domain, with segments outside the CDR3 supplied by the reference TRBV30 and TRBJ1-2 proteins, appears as SQTIHQWPATLVQPVGSPLSLECTVEGTSNPNLYWYRQAAGRGLQLLFYSVGIGQISSEVPQNLSASRPQDRQFILSSKKLLLSDSGFYLCAWSVDGLQGYTFGSGTRLTVV.